This T cell receptor (beta chain) derives from a study of blood T cell repertoires in COVID-19. The CDR3 is made up of 15 amino acids. Germline values: CDR1 MNHEY, CDR2 SVGAGI. With V trimmed by 5 bases and J by 8 bases, 11 bases remained unmatched. Sequencing was performed with immunoSEQ multiplex PCR; in TCRdb, only in-frame clones are kept and a portion is missing. The table lists 100,000 to 150,000 clones, around 87% of them singletons. Sequenced input: peripheral blood. The receptor was isolated from a human donor in a cohort sampled during active COVID-19. The rearrangement uses TRBV6-5 and TRBJ1-2; 10 nucleotides align to TRBD1. CDR3 loop: CASSPRQGAMVGYTF. CDR3 bases: TGTGCCAGCAGTCCACGACAGGGGGCGATGGTAGGCTACACCTTC.